Following are 28 T cell receptor beta chains from one sample sequenced in a study of T-cell memory formation after mild COVID-19 (dated by TCRdb to the early 2020s). The method was 5' RACE. TCRdb shows the sequencer as Illumina NovaSeq 6000. Using fastp trimming at Q25 and MiXCR clonotype assembly, TCRdb reanalyzed the public sequencing data and kept in-frame beta chains. Every entry covers one CDR3 protein and lists the most common genes and DNA from its rows. The sample table holds a few hundred thousand distinct CDR3 sequences, of which 20% to 25% were seen once. The ten largest account for around 13% of the sample. Sequencing used PBMCs or a T cell subset sorted from them (not recorded which). Receptors were obtained from an adult woman who had mild COVID-19 (a few samples of this study predate the infection). The sample titles of this study are shuffled in the database, so cell type and time point are left out; the donor was told from shared clones.

The CDR3 bases are TGTGCCAGCAGCCCGAGACTAGCGGACCAAAGGACCGGGGAGCTGTTTTTT. It encodes CASSPRLADQRTGELFF. V and J are TRBV11-3 and TRBJ2-2, with 9 bases matching TRBD2. The CDR3 loop spans 17 amino acids. In germline, CDR1 is SGHNT, CDR2 YENEEA. With V trimmed by 5 bases and J by 5 bases, 12 bases remained unmatched.

This chain uses TRBV7-9 with TRBJ2-7; possible D gene TRBD1, 5 bases. CDR3 length equals 14 residues. CDR1 is SEHNR and CDR2 is FQNEAQ in the germline V gene (reference sequence). V was cut by 1 base and J by 6 bases, with 13 bases left in between. CDR3 in amino acids: CASSLVDTWGEQYF. The CDR3 region has the DNA TGTGCCAGCAGCTTAGTGGACACCTGGGGCGAGCAGTACTTC. The full variable domain, rest sourced from reference TRBV7-9 and TRBJ2-7, is DTGVSQNPRHKITKRGQNVTFRCDPISEHNRLYWYRQTLGQGPEFLTYFQNEAQLEKSRLLSDRFSAERPKGSFSTLEIQRTEQGDSAMYLCASSLVDTWGEQYFGPGTRLTVT.

The table lists this clonotype with a few counts. The V and J genes are TRBV3-1 and TRBJ2-1; the match to TRBD2 covers 14 bases. Germline loops: CDR1 LGHDT, CDR2 YNNKEL (reference sequence). V lost 1 base and J lost 6; bases outside the gene matches: 5. There are 17 residues in the CDR3. The CDR3 is CASSQGWTSGGPNEQFF. CDR3 bases: TGTGCCAGCAGCCAAGGGTGGACTAGCGGGGGGCCCAATGAGCAGTTCTTC.

The chain carries TRBV5-1 and TRBJ2-5, with 7 bases aligning to TRBD2. The CDR3 totals 15 residues. Germline V gene data show CDR1 as SGHRS and CDR2 as YFSETQ. V lost 1 base, J lost 6 bases, and 9 bases stayed unmatched. CDR3 nucleotides: TGCGCCAGCAGCTTGATGAACGGGGGGATAAAGACCCAGTACTTC. Translating gives CASSLMNGGIKTQYF. The variable domain in full, completed from reference TRBV5-1 and TRBJ2-5, reads KAGVTQTPRYLIKTRGQQVTLSCSPISGHRSVSWYQQTPGQGLQFLFEYFSETQRNKGNFPGRFSGRQFSNSRSEMNVSTLELGDSALYLCASSLMNGGIKTQYFGPGTRLLVL.

This clonotype was detected only once. The chain recombines TRBV5-6 with TRBJ1-4, with D possibly being TRBD1 (6 bases). Trimming stripped 0 bases from V and 10 bases from J, with 25 bases between. Germline V CDR1 and CDR2: SGHDT, YYEEEE. This CDR3 has 18 residues. CDR3 sequence: CASSLDLYSGAQQGKLFF. The DNA of the CDR3 is TGTGCCAGCAGCTTGGATCTCTATTCAGGGGCCCAACAAGGAAAACTGTTTTTT. Full variable domain (outside the CDR3, taken from reference TRBV5-6 and TRBJ1-4): DAGVTQSPTHLIKTRGQQVTLRCSPKSGHDTVSWYQQALGQGPQFIFQYYEEEERQRGNFPDRFSGHQFPNYSSELNVNALLLGDSALYLCASSLDLYSGAQQGKLFFGSGTQLSVL.

A few counts support this clonotype. The chain has TRBV5-1 and TRBJ2-2; D is ambiguous. Per germline, CDR1 SGHRS and CDR2 YFSETQ. V shed 4 bases and J shed 1 base, with 11 bases lying between them. The CDR3 contains 15 residues. The CDR3 DNA sequence: TGCGCCAGCAGCGCGCAAAAGGGGAACACCGGGGAGCTGTTTTTT. Translating gives CASSAQKGNTGELFF.

The rearrangement joins TRBV27 to TRBJ2-5, with D hard to call. The V and J ends lost 6 bases and 5 bases respectively, with 13 bases between them. In germline, CDR1 is MNHEY, CDR2 SMNVEV (reference sequence). The CDR3 extends over 13 amino acids. The DNA of the CDR3 is TGTGCCAGCAGCCCTACCTTGATTGAGACCCAGTACTTC. It specifies CASSPTLIETQYF.

This clonotype has only a few counts. The chain uses TRBV4-3 and TRBJ2-1, with D unresolved. This CDR3 is 13 amino acids long. Germline V gives CDR1 LGHNA, CDR2 YSLEER. V was clipped by 1 base and J by 10 bases, with 11 bases between them. Here the CDR3 DNA reads TGCGCCAGCAGCCAAGGCAGGTTTCGGGAGCAGTTCTTC. This sequence encodes CASSQGRFREQFF.

The chain has TRBV7-3 and TRBJ2-3, with 8 bases matching TRBD2. Germline V CDR1 and CDR2: SGHTA, FQGTGA. With V trimmed by 5 bases and J by 4 bases, 5 bases remained unmatched. This CDR3 contains 14 residues. The CDR3 bases are TGTGCCAGCAGCGCAGACGGGGGGGCAGATACGCAGTATTTT. It yields the protein CASSADGGADTQYF.

This clonotype was seen a few times. J is TRBJ2-1 and V is TRBV6-5; 10 positions agree with TRBD2. Trimming cost V 0 bases and J 9 bases; bases outside gene matches: 11. The CDR3 is 17 amino acids. Germline lookup yields CDR1 MNHEY and CDR2 SVGAGI. CDR3: CASSYSSLAGVRGEQFF. The CDR3 nucleotides read TGTGCCAGCAGTTACTCGAGTCTAGCGGGAGTCAGGGGTGAGCAGTTCTTC.

The chain combines TRBV4-1 with TRBJ1-4; D is unresolved. This CDR3 has 14 amino acids. The V and J ends lost 4 bases and 6 bases respectively, with 12 bases between them. Per the germline V gene, CDR1 is MGHRA and CDR2 is YSYEKL. CDR3 in amino acids: CASSPYLRDEKLFF. CDR3 bases: TGCGCCAGCAGCCCCTACCTCCGGGATGAAAAACTGTTTTTT.

This chain joins TRBV24-1 and TRBJ2-1; possibly TRBD1 or TRBD2 for D (7 bases each). The CDR3 runs to 16 residues. The V and J ends lost 3 bases and 3 bases respectively, with 14 bases between them. Germline CDR1 reads KGHDR; CDR2 reads SFDVKD. In nucleotides, the CDR3 is TGTGCCACCAGTGATCCACAGGGGAGGGACTACAATGAGCAGTTCTTC. It translates to CATSDPQGRDYNEQFF.

The chain uses TRBV20-1 and TRBJ2-3; 8 bases fit TRBD2. Germline V gene data show CDR1 as DFQATT and CDR2 as SNEGSKA (reference sequence). Trimming took 6 bases from V and 6 from J; bases not matched to a gene: 5. The CDR3 totals 12 residues. The CDR3 DNA is TGCAGTGCCAGGCGGGGGGTTGATACGCAGTATTTT. Its translation: CSARRGVDTQYF.

V and J are TRBV6-6 and TRBJ1-6; tentatively, D is TRBD1 (6 bases). The CDR3 runs 15 residues. The germline gives CDR1 MNHNY, CDR2 SVGAGI (reference sequence). Deletions cut 2 bases from V and 7 bases from J, with 12 bases between. CDR3 sequence: CASSYGRGGNSPLHF. CDR3 nucleotides: TGTGCCAGCAGTTACGGCAGGGGAGGGAATTCACCCCTCCACTTT.

This clonotype occurred a few times. The V gene is TRBV3-1, the J gene TRBJ1-4; D gene ambiguous. The V gene lost 5 bases and the J gene lost 8 bases, with 9 bases spanning the gap. The CDR3 sequence is 12 residues long. Germline V gene data show CDR1 as LGHDT and CDR2 as YNNKEL (reference sequence). CDR3 loop: CASSRLGEKLFF. The CDR3, as DNA: TGTGCCAGCAGCAGACTGGGGGAAAAACTGTTTTTT.

The gene calls are TRBV12-3 or TRBV12-4 and TRBJ2-7; 9 bases fit TRBD1. This CDR3 spans 14 amino acids. The J segment lost 6 bases and the V segment lost 5 bases, leaving 8 bases of the junction unmatched. CDR3 residues: CASSPGTGKIEQYF. The CDR3 bases are TGTGCCAGCAGTCCCGGGACAGGGAAGATCGAGCAGTACTTC.

This clonotype was found a few times. The genes are TRBV3-1 and TRBJ1-1, with a weak D call TRBD1 (6 bases). From germline, CDR1 is LGHDT and CDR2 YNNKEL (reference sequence). Trimming removed 1 base at V and 6 bases at J, with 15 bases between. The CDR3 runs to 15 residues. As DNA, the CDR3 is TGTGCCAGCAGCCAAGGGCAGGGGATTAGGGCTGAAGCTTTCTTT. Translation gives CASSQGQGIRAEAFF.

This clonotype was seen a few times. The CDR3 DNA follows: TGCAGTGCTAGACTCCGGGGGGGCACCGGGGAGCTGTTTTTT. Translating gives CSARLRGGTGELFF. The chain links TRBV20-1 to TRBJ2-2; 8 bases are shared with TRBD2. V was pared by 2 bases and J by 4 bases, with 3 bases of the junction left unmatched. The V gene's germline CDR1 is DFQATT and CDR2 SNEGSKA (reference sequence). The CDR3 runs 14 residues.

This chain connects TRBV3-1 to TRBJ1-1; the D is unclear. The V end lost 4 bases, the J end lost 2 bases, and 14 bases lay between the germline ends. The germline CDR1 and CDR2 sequences are LGHDT and YNNKEL (reference sequence). The CDR3 length is 15 residues. CDR3 nucleotide sequence: TGTGCCAGCAGCCCCATGTTAGGGATCAACACTGAAGCTTTCTTT. This codes for CASSPMLGINTEAFF. Drawing the rest from reference TRBV3-1 and TRBJ1-1, the complete variable domain is DTAVSQTPKYLVTQMGNDKSIKCEQNLGHDTMYWYKQDSKKFLKIMFSYNNKELIINETVPNRFSPKSPDKAHLNLHINSLELGDSAVYFCASSPMLGINTEAFFGQGTRLTVV.

The J gene is TRBJ1-2, the V gene TRBV6-4; unclear D gene. This CDR3 region has 9 residues. Germline values: CDR1 MRHNA, CDR2 SNTAGT. Between the trimmed V and J ends, which lost 2 bases and 12 bases, there was a span of 4 bases. CDR3 region: CASSDGDTF. The CDR3 DNA reads TGTGCCAGCAGTGACGGTGACACCTTC.

In its sample, this clonotype was seen many times. The V and J genes are TRBV12-3 or TRBV12-4 and TRBJ1-2; 8 bases agree with TRBD1. There are 14 residues in the CDR3. The ends lost 3 bases at V and 6 bases at J; junction bases unmatched: 6. In DNA, the CDR3 is TGTGCCAGCAGTTTTTACGGGACAGGTGATGGCTACACCTTC. It specifies CASSFYGTGDGYTF.

V usage is TRBV20-1 and J usage is TRBJ1-5, with D unresolved. The germline gives CDR1 DFQATT, CDR2 SNEGSKA (reference sequence). The CDR3 spans 13 residues. V lost 3 bases and J lost 0, with 6 bases in between. CDR3 sequence (DNA): TGCAGTGCTAGTTCAGGTAGCAATCAGCCCCAGCATTTT. Translated, it gives CSASSGSNQPQHF.

J is TRBJ2-3 and V is TRBV7-3; TRBD2 matches at 14 bases. The ends lost 0 bases at V and 6 bases at J; junction bases unmatched: 17. The CDR3 loop spans 21 amino acids. Per the germline V gene, CDR1 is SGHTA and CDR2 is FQGTGA. The chain's CDR3 is CASSLTPGLAGEGGGRDTQYF. The CDR3, as DNA: TGTGCCAGCAGCTTAACCCCGGGACTAGCGGGAGAAGGAGGCGGGAGGGATACGCAGTATTTT. Filled out from reference TRBV7-3 and TRBJ2-3, the complete variable domain reads GAGVSQTPSNKVTEKGKYVELRCDPISGHTALYWYRQSLGQGPEFLIYFQGTGAADDSGLPNDRFFAVRPEGSVSTLKIQRTERGDSAVYLCASSLTPGLAGEGGGRDTQYFGPGTRLTVL.

This chain joins TRBV20-1 and TRBJ2-1; TRBD2 agrees at 8 bases. This CDR3 comprises 14 residues. Germline lookup yields CDR1 DFQATT and CDR2 SNEGSKA (reference sequence). V shed 2 bases, J shed 6 bases, and the junction held 6 bases outside the gene matches. The CDR3 protein is CSARSLGGGNEQFF. The DNA of the CDR3 is TGCAGTGCTAGATCCCTCGGGGGGGGCAATGAGCAGTTCTTC.

This clonotype was recorded at least ten times. The gene calls are TRBV7-9 and TRBJ1-2; no reliable D call. This CDR3 has 13 amino acids. Germline CDR1 and CDR2: SEHNR and FQNEAQ (reference sequence). Trimming removed 7 bases from V and 3 bases from J, with 12 bases in between. The CDR3 sequence: CASTTSTDYGYTF. CDR3 sequence (DNA): TGTGCCAGCACCACTTCGACGGACTATGGCTACACCTTC.

This clonotype has more than one count but fewer than ten. The chain couples TRBV9 to TRBJ2-1; TRBD1 is a possible D gene (5 bases). CDR1 SGDLS and CDR2 YYNGEE come from the germline V gene. V was clipped by 0 bases and J by 9 bases, with 10 bases between them. The length of the CDR3 is 13 residues. The CDR3 DNA follows: TGTGCCAGCAGCGTAGGTGGGGCCAGTGAGCAGTTCTTC. Its protein is CASSVGGASEQFF.

This clonotype has just a few counts. This chain connects TRBV7-2 to TRBJ2-3, with 10 bases lining up with TRBD1. The V segment lost 5 bases and the J segment 10 bases; nucleotides outside the gene matches: 9. CDR3 size: 14 residues. Germline CDR1 is SGHTA and CDR2 is FQGNSA. CDR3 in amino acids: CASSPPPTGGAQYF. The DNA for the CDR3 is TGTGCCAGCAGCCCACCCCCGACAGGGGGCGCGCAGTATTTT.

This rearrangement joins TRBV25-1 to TRBJ1-1, with a tentative D call TRBD1 (6 bases). The CDR3 totals 14 residues. Trimming took off 7 bases at V and 0 bases at J, with 12 bases between the two ends. CDR1 is MGHDK and CDR2 is SYGVNS in the germline V gene. The CDR3 region is CASMGARMNTEAFF. The CDR3 DNA follows: TGTGCCAGCATGGGGGCCAGGATGAACACTGAAGCTTTCTTT.